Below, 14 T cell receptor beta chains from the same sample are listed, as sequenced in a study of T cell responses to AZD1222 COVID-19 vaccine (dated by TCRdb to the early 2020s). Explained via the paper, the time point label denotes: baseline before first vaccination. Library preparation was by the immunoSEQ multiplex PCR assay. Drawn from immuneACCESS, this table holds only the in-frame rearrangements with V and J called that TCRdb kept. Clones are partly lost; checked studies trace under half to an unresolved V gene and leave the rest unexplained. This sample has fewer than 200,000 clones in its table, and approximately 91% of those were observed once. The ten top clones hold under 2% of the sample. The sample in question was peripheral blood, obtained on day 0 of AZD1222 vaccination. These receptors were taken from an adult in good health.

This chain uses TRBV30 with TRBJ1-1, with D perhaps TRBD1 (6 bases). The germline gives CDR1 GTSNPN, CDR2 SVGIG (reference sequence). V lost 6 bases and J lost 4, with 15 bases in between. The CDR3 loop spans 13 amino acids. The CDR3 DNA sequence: TGTGCCTGTACCCAGGGGTGGGGCACTGAAGCTTTCTTT. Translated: CACTQGWGTEAFF.

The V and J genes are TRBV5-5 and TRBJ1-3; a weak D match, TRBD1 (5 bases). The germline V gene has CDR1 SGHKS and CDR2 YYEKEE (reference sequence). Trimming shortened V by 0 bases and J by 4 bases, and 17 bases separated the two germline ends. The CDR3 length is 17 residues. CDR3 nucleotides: TGTGCCAGCAGCTTGGAAAGCCAGGGAAGAGCAGGAAACACCATATATTTT. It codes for CASSLESQGRAGNTIYF.

The chain's CDR3 is CATSRDLPRAGNGGGTF. The DNA for the CDR3 is TGTGCCACCAGCAGAGATTTGCCGCGGGCAGGGAATGGTGGGGGCACCTTC. The rearrangement links TRBV15 to TRBJ1-2, with D possibly matching TRBD1 (5 bases). CDR3 length equals 17 residues. V was cut by 0 bases and J by 13 bases, with 27 bases left in between. From germline, CDR1 is LNHNV and CDR2 YYDKDF (reference sequence). Full variable domain (rest looked up from reference TRBV15 and TRBJ1-2): DAMVIQNPRYQVTQFGKPVTLSCSQTLNHNVMYWYQQKSSQAPKLLFHYYDKDFNNEADTPDNFQSRRPNTSFCFLDIRSPGLGDTAMYLCATSRDLPRAGNGGGTFGSGTRLTVV.

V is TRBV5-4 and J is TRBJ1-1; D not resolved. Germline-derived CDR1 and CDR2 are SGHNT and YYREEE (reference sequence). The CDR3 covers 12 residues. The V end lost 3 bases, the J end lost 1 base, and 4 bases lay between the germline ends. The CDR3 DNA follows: TGTGCCAGCAGCTGGAAGAACACTGAAGCTTTCTTT. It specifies CASSWKNTEAFF.

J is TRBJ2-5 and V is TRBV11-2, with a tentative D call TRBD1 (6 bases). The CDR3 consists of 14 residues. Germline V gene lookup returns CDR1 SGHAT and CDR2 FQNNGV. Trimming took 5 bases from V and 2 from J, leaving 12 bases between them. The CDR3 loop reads CASSPGQFQETQYF. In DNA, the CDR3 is TGTGCCAGCAGCCCCGGACAGTTTCAAGAGACCCAGTACTTC.

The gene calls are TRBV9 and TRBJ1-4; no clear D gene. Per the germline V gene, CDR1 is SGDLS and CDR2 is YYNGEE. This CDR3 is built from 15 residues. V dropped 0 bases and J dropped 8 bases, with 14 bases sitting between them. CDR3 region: CASSVGGGETEKLFF. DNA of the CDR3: TGTGCCAGCAGCGTAGGGGGTGGGGAGACAGAAAAACTGTTTTTT.

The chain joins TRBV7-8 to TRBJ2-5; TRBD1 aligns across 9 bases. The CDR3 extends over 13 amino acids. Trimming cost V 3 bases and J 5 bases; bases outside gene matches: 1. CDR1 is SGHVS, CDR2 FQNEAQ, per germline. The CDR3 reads CASSFDRGETQYF. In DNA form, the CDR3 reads TGTGCCAGCAGCTTCGACAGGGGGGAGACCCAGTACTTC.

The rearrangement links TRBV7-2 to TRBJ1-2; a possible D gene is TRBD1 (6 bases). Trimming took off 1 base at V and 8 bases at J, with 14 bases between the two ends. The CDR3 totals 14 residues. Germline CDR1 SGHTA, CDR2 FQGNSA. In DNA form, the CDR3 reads TGTGCCAGCAGCTTAGACGGACAGCGCCGGGGCTACACCTTC. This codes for CASSLDGQRRGYTF.

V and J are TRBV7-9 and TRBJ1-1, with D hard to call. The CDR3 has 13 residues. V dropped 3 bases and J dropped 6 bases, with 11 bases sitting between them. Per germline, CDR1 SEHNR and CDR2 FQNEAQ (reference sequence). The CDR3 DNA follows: TGTGCCAGCAGCTTTGGGGTAAACGCTGAAGCTTTCTTT. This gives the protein CASSFGVNAEAFF.

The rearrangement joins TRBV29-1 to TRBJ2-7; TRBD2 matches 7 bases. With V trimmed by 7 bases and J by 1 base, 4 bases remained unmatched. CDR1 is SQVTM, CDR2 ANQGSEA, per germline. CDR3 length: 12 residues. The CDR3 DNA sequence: TGCAGCGCATGGGGACTATCCTACGAGCAGTACTTC. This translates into CSAWGLSYEQYF.

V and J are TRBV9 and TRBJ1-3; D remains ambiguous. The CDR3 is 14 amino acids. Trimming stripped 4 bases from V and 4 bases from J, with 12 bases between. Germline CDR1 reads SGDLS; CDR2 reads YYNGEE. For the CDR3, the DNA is TGTGCCAGCAGCCCGGAAAGCTACGGAAACACCATATATTTT. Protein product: CASSPESYGNTIYF.

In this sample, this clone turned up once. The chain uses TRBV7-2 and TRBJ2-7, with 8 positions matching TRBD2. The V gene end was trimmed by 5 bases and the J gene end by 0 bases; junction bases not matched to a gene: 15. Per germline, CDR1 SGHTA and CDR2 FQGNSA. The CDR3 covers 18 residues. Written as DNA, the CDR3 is TGTGCCAGCAGCCGGTGGCTAGCGGGTCCCGGGAGCTCCTACGAGCAGTACTTC. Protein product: CASSRWLAGPGSSYEQYF. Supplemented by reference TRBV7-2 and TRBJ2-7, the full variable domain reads GAGVSQSPSNKVTEKGKDVELRCDPISGHTALYWYRQSLGQGLEFLIYFQGNSAPDKSGLPSDRFSAERTGGSVSTLTIQRTQQEDSAVYLCASSRWLAGPGSSYEQYFGPGTRLTVT.

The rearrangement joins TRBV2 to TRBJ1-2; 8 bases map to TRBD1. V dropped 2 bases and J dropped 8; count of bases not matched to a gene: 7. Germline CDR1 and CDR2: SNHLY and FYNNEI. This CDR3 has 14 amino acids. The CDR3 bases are TGTGCCAGCAGTGAATCCAGGGGGCTGGAAGGCTACACCTTC. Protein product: CASSESRGLEGYTF.

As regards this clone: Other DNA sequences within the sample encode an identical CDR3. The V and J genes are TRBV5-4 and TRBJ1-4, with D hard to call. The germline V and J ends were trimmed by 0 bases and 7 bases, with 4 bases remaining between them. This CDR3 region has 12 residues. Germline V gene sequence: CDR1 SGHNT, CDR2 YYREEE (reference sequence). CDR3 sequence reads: CASSLVGEKLFF. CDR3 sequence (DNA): TGTGCCAGCAGCTTGGTTGGTGAAAAACTGTTTTTT.